Below, one T cell receptor beta chain is given with its context. Its specificity is unknown. Patients were ruled out by autoimmune disease history or systemic immunosuppression. The CDR3 totals 16 residues. Trimming took 8 bases from V and 3 from J, leaving 22 bases between them. From germline, CDR1 is PRHDT and CDR2 FYEKMQ (reference sequence). Only in-frame clones appear in the TCRdb table, and some are missing; sequencing was by immunoSEQ multiplex PCR. The table records more than 40,000 clones, about 83% of them present only once. This record belongs to a study of OX40 agonist ivuxolimab in advanced cancers. Study context: Treatment of patients was with ivuxolimab, an agonistic anti-OX40 (CD134) antibody. Prior anti-PD-1, anti-PD-L1 or anti-CTLA-4 therapy did not bar entry, and 30% to 40% had some.

Findings and caveats of the study: Expanded clones were, on average, more numerous in CD8+ T cells than in CD4+.

The J gene is TRBJ1-1, the V gene TRBV13, with D hard to call. Here the sequenced sample was CD4+ or CD8+ T cells sorted from blood, taken in a trial of the OX40 agonist ivuxolimab. This receptor was obtained from an adult with an advanced solid tumor such as melanoma, head and neck, liver or kidney cancer. CDR3 sequence reads: CASWATALPADTEAFF. The DNA of the CDR3 is TGTGCCAGCTGGGCCACCGCGTTACCAGCGGACACTGAAGCTTTCTTT.